This TCR beta chain was captured in a study of cytomegalovirus exposure and HLA in healthy donors. Findings of the study overall: In a later analysis, HLA-associated TCR beta chains were more clonally expanded than equally common others.

The PCR made use of 60 Vbeta and 13 Jbeta primers. Repertoires were generated with immunoSEQ multiplex PCR, while TCRdb's copy carries only in-frame clones and drops some. The data contain about 98,000 clones, around 70% of them singletons. A remark on this clone: Its antigen is unknown.

This TCR came from a female donor in good health and CMV-seronegative. Sample: PBMCs.

This CDR3 is CASSLAQGSGGYTF. In nucleotides, the CDR3 is TGTGCCAGCAGCTTAGCGCAGGGATCCGGCGGCTACACCTTC. V usage is TRBV7-9 and J usage is TRBJ1-2; TRBD1 is a possible D gene (5 bases). This CDR3 has 14 amino acids. The germline V and J ends were trimmed by 0 bases and 8 bases, with 13 bases remaining between them. The germline gives CDR1 SEHNR, CDR2 FQNEAQ (reference sequence).